Presented here are 3 T cell receptor beta chains from one specimen sequenced in a study of memory CD4+ T cells and cytomegalovirus serostatus. Sequencing was performed with immunoSEQ multiplex PCR; in TCRdb, only in-frame clones are kept and a portion is missing. This sample carries some 52,000 clones, around 83% of them seen once, and the ten largest clones take 1.5% to 2.5%. Single viable CD3+CD4+CD8-CD45RO+ cells were sorted as the memory CD4+ T cells. Sequencing used memory CD4+ T cells from blood. The receptors were sampled from an adult in good health and CMV-seropositive.

This clone turned up a few times. The chain links TRBV6-5 to TRBJ2-1; D might be TRBD2 (5 bases). Per the germline V gene, CDR1 is MNHEY and CDR2 is SVGAGI. The CDR3 totals 14 residues. Trimming took off 6 bases at V and 8 bases at J, with 17 bases between the two ends. CDR3 DNA sequence: TGTGCCAGCAGCCGAGGACTGGCTGGGCATGAGCAGTTCTTC. Protein: CASSRGLAGHEQFF.

In this sample, this clone turned up a few times. The chain is built from TRBV5-4 and TRBJ1-2; 7 bases are shared with TRBD1. Germline-derived CDR1 and CDR2 are SGHNT and YYREEE (reference sequence). This CDR3 is built from 14 residues. After removal of 4 bases from V and 7 bases from J, the junction contained 10 bases not matched to a gene. CDR3 DNA: TGTGCCAGCAGCACCCCGACAGGGAAGGTTGGCTACACCTTC. It codes for CASSTPTGKVGYTF.

This rearrangement joins TRBV7-2 to TRBJ1-5, with D maybe TRBD1 (6 bases). From germline, CDR1 is SGHTA and CDR2 FQGNSA. The CDR3 sequence is 13 residues long. The V gene lost 5 bases and the J gene lost 9 bases, with 14 bases spanning the gap. CDR3 sequence: CASSPERGRPQHF. DNA for the CDR3: TGTGCCAGCAGCCCAGAGAGGGGGAGGCCCCAGCATTTT.